These 7 T cell receptor beta chains were sequenced from one sample in a study of regulatory T cells in long-lasting Graves disease. Time point here: newly diagnosed GD, antithyroid drugs for less than 3 months. RNA isolated from PBMCs was used to make the TCR library. Sequencing libraries for TCR beta were prepared with iRepertoire HTBI primers and Arm-PCR of CDR3 regions. Using its own MiXCR run on the multiplex PCR reads, TCRdb lists one record per CDR3 protein. The table lists some 250,000 distinct CDR3 sequences, 15% to 20% of them singletons. The data were also submitted as part of a second study, on T cells in Graves' hyperthyroidism and ophthalmopathy.

Specimen: peripheral blood mononuclear cells (PBMCs), collected at new diagnosis, from a patient treated with antithyroid drugs. These receptors originate from a woman aged 25-40 years with Graves disease.

In this sample, this clonotype turned up many times. CDR3 DNA: TGTGCCAGCAGGCGACCGGGGTTTAGCGTCGGGGAGCTGTTTTTT. It yields the protein CASRRPGFSVGELFF. This chain uses TRBV6-1 with TRBJ2-2, with a possible D match to TRBD2 (5 bases). With 6 bases removed from V and 7 bases from J, the gap between germline ends came to 18 bases. The CDR3 contains 15 residues. Germline V lookup: CDR1 MNHNS, CDR2 SASEGT.

This clonotype came up many times. This chain uses TRBV20-1 with TRBJ2-3, with 7 bases matching TRBD1. There are 14 residues in the CDR3. After removal of 4 bases from V and 4 bases from J, the junction contained 8 bases not matched to a gene. CDR1 is DFQATT, CDR2 SNEGSKA, per germline (reference sequence). CDR3 amino acids: CSANRDSRPDTQYF. The CDR3 DNA reads as TGCAGTGCTAACCGGGACAGTCGTCCAGATACGCAGTATTTT.

The chain joins TRBV28 to TRBJ1-6; D is perhaps TRBD1 (6 bases). Between the trimmed V and J ends, which lost 5 bases and 9 bases, there was a span of 20 bases. CDR1 MDHEN and CDR2 SYDVKM come from the germline V gene. The CDR3 is 16 residues long. This CDR3 is CASSEQGFFLISPLHF. As DNA, the CDR3 is TGTGCCAGCAGTGAACAGGGTTTTTTTTTGATTTCACCCCTCCACTTT. The full variable domain, rest sourced from reference TRBV28 and TRBJ1-6, is DVKVTQSSRYLVKRTGEKVFLECVQDMDHENMFWYRQDPGLGLRLIYFSYDVKMKEKGDIPEGYSVSREKKERFSLILESASTNQTSMYLCASSEQGFFLISPLHFGNGTRLTVT.

V gene TRBV7-2 combines with J gene TRBJ1-2, with 8 positions matching TRBD1. Per the germline V gene, CDR1 is SGHTA and CDR2 is FQGNSA. The CDR3 has 14 amino acids. With V trimmed by 0 bases and J by 4 bases, 1 base remained unmatched. Written as DNA, the CDR3 is TGTGCCAGCAGCTTAGCCGGGACAGGCTATGGCTACACCTTC. Amino acids: CASSLAGTGYGYTF. The full variable domain, in which reference TRBV7-2 and TRBJ1-2 provide the parts outside the CDR3, is GAGVSQSPSNKVTEKGKDVELRCDPISGHTALYWYRQSLGQGLEFLIYFQGNSAPDKSGLPSDRFSAERTGGSVSTLTIQRTQQEDSAVYLCASSLAGTGYGYTFGSGTRLTVV.

This clonotype was seen repeatedly, ten times or more. The chain joins TRBV3-1 to TRBJ2-2; D is possibly TRBD1 (6 bases). The CDR3 covers 18 residues. The germline CDR1 and CDR2 sequences are LGHDT and YNNKEL (reference sequence). V lost 2 bases and J lost 1, with 17 bases in between. Here the CDR3 DNA reads TGTGCCAGCAGCCAAAGATTCACGGACAGCAAGAACACCGGGGAGCTGTTTTTT. It specifies CASSQRFTDSKNTGELFF.

This clonotype has at least ten counts. This sequence joins TRBV3-1 and TRBJ2-1; TRBD2 aligns across 7 bases. V shed 1 base and J 4 bases; nucleotides not matched to a gene: 7. CDR1 and CDR2 (germline): LGHDT, YNNKEL (reference sequence). The CDR3 loop spans 16 amino acids. CDR3 nucleotides: TGTGCCAGCAGCCAAGGGAGGGCTAGCGGATACAATGAGCAGTTCTTC. This translates into CASSQGRASGYNEQFF.

In its sample, this clonotype was seen many times. The chain is built from TRBV5-6 and TRBJ1-2; D is undetermined. This CDR3 spans 15 amino acids. Looked up from germline, CDR1 is SGHDT and CDR2 is YYEEEE. Trimming shortened V by 4 bases and J by 7 bases, and 20 bases separated the two germline ends. The CDR3 loop reads CASSPGTGVTSGYTF. CDR3 coding DNA: TGTGCCAGCAGCCCGGGTACTGGGGTTACCTCTGGCTACACCTTC.